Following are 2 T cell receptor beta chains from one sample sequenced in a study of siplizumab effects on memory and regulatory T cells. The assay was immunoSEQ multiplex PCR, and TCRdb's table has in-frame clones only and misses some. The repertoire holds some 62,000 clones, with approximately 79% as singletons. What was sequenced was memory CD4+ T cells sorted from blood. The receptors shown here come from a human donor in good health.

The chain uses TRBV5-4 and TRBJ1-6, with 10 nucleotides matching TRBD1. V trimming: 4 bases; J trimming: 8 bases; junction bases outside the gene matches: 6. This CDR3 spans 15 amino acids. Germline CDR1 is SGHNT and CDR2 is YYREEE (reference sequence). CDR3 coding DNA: TGTGCCAGCAGCCCTCGGGACAGGGGTCATTCACCCCTCCACTTT. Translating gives CASSPRDRGHSPLHF.

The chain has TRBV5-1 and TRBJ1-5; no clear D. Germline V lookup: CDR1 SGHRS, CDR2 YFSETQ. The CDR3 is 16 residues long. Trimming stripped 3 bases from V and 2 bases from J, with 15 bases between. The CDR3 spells CASSSRAGERNQPQHF. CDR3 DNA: TGCGCCAGCAGCTCCCGGGCGGGTGAGCGCAATCAGCCCCAGCATTTT.